The clone carrying this T cell receptor beta chain was seen only a few times. Its target is unknown. This sample is drawn from a study of response to subunit inactivated influenza vaccine. This CDR3 has 11 amino acids. Germline V gene lookup returns CDR1 MNHEY and CDR2 SVGEGT. Trimming took off 6 bases at V and 12 bases at J, with 14 bases between the two ends. TCRdb re-analysed the RT-PCR reads in MiXCR, keeping a single row per CDR3 protein. In the table there are roughly 500,000 distinct CDR3 sequences, approximately 17% of which are singletons. Broader study findings: The authors suggested that every seasonal influenza vaccination recruits few new T cells.

This specimen consisted of CD4+ T cells sorted from PBMCs, obtained around 25 months after vaccination. The genes are TRBV6-2 or TRBV6-3 and TRBJ2-5, with a weak D call TRBD1 (5 bases). The TCR originated in a man in his fifties or sixties who received an inactivated influenza vaccine. CDR3 nucleotide sequence: TGTGCCAGCAGCCTCGGTGGGGCCAAGTACTTC. As protein: CASSLGGAKYF.